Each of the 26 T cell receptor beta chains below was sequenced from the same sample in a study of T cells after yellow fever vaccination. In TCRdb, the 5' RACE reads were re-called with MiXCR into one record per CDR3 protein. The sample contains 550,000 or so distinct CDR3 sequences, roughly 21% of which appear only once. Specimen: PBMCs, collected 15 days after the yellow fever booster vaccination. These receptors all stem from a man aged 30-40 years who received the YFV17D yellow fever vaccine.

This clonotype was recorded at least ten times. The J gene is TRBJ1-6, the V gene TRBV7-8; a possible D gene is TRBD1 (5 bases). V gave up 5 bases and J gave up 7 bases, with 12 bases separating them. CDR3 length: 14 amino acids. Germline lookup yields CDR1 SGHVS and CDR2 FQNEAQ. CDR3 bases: TGTGCCAGCAGCCCCAGGGTCCCAAATTCACCCCTCCACTTT. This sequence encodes CASSPRVPNSPLHF.

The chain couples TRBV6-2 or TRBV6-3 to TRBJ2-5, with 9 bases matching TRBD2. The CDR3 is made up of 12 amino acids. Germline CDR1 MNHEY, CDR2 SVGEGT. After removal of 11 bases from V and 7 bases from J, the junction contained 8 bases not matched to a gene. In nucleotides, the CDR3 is TGTGCCGCGGCAAGAGCGGGGGGGACCCAGTACTTC. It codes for CAAARAGGTQYF.

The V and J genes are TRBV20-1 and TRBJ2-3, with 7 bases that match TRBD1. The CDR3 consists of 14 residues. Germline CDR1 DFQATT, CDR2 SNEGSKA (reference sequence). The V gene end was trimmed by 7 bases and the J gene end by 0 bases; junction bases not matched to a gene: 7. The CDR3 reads CSVRTGPSTDTQYF. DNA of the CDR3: TGCAGTGTGAGGACAGGACCTAGCACAGATACGCAGTATTTT.

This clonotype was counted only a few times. CDR3 DNA: TGCAGTGCCATGGGTCAGGCATCATCCTACGAGCAGTACTTC. This encodes CSAMGQASSYEQYF. The gene calls are TRBV20-1 and TRBJ2-7; D unclear. Trimming shortened V by 6 bases and J by 1 base, and 16 bases separated the two germline ends. This CDR3 region has 14 residues. CDR1 DFQATT and CDR2 SNEGSKA come from the germline V gene (reference sequence).

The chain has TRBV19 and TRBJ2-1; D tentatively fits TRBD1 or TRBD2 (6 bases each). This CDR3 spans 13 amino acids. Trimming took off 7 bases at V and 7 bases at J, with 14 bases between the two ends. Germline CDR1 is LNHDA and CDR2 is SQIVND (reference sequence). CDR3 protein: CASKGTGRNEQFF. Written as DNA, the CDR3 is TGTGCCAGTAAGGGAACAGGGAGGAATGAGCAGTTCTTC.

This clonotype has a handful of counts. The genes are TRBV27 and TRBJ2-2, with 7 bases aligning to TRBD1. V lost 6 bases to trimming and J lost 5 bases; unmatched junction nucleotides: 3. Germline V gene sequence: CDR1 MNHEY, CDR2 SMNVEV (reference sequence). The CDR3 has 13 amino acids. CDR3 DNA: TGTGCCAGCAGAACAGGGGTTACCGGGGAGCTGTTTTTT. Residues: CASRTGVTGELFF.

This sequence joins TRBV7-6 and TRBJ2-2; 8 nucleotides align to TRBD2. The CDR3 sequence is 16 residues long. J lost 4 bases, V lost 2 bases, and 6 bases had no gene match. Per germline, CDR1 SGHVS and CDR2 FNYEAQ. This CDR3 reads CASSLIGGGSTGELFF. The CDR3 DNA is TGTGCCAGCAGCTTAATCGGGGGGGGGAGCACCGGGGAGCTGTTTTTT.

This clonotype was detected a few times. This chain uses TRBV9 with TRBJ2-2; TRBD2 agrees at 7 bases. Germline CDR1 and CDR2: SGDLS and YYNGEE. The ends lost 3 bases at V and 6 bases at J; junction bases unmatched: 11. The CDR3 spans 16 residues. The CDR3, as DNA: TGTGCCAGCAGCGCCGGGTCGTCGGGAGGACCCGGGGAGCTGTTTTTT. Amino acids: CASSAGSSGGPGELFF.

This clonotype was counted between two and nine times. For the CDR3, the DNA is TGTGCCAGCAGTCGATCCGGGACACAGACCGGGGAGCTGTTTTTT. Amino acid sequence: CASSRSGTQTGELFF. V usage is TRBV12-3 or TRBV12-4 and J usage is TRBJ2-2; the D gene is possibly TRBD1 (6 bases). With 5 bases removed from V and 5 bases from J, the gap between germline ends came to 15 bases. The CDR3 totals 15 residues.

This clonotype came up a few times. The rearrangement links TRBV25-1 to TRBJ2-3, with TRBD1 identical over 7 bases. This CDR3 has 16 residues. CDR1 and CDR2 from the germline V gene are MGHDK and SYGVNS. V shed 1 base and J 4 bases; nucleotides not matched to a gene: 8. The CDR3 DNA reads TGTGCCAGCAGTGAATCCCGCCCACAGGGGTCAGATACGCAGTATTTT. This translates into CASSESRPQGSDTQYF.

Here the CDR3 reads CSALTSVGADTQYF. Written as DNA, the CDR3 is TGCAGCGCTCTCACTAGCGTGGGGGCAGATACGCAGTATTTT. The chain joins TRBV29-1 to TRBJ2-3, with 7 bases fitting TRBD2. The germline V gene has CDR1 SQVTM and CDR2 ANQGSEA. Trimming at V came to 7 bases and at J to 4 bases, leaving 11 bases not matched to a gene. The CDR3 is made up of 14 amino acids.

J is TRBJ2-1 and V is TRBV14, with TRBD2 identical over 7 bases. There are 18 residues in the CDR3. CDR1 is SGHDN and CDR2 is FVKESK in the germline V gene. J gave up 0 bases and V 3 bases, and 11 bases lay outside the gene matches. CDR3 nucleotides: TGTGCCAGCAGCCAGAAGTTCCTAGCGGAGGGCTCCTACAATGAGCAGTTCTTC. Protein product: CASSQKFLAEGSYNEQFF.

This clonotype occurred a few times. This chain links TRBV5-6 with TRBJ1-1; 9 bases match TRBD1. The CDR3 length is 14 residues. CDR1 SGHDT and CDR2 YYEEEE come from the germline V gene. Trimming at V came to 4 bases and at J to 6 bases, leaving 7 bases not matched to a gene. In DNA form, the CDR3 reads TGTGCCAGCAGCCTCCGGGACAGGGTTCCTGAAGCTTTCTTT. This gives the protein CASSLRDRVPEAFF.

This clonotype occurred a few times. In DNA form, the CDR3 reads TGTGCCAGCAGTCCCGTTCGAGGGATGACAGGCCCCTACGAGCAGTACTTC. Translating it yields CASSPVRGMTGPYEQYF. This chain links TRBV7-9 with TRBJ2-7; TRBD1 is a possible D gene (6 bases). Germline CDR1 SEHNR, CDR2 FQNEAQ (reference sequence). The CDR3 is 17 amino acids. Trimming left V 6 bases short and J 2 bases short, with 23 bases between.

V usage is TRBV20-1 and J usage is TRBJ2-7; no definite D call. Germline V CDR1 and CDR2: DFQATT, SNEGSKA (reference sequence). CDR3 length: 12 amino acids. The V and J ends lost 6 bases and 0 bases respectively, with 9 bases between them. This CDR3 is CSAPGSSYEQYF. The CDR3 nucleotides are TGCAGTGCCCCAGGCAGCTCCTACGAGCAGTACTTC.

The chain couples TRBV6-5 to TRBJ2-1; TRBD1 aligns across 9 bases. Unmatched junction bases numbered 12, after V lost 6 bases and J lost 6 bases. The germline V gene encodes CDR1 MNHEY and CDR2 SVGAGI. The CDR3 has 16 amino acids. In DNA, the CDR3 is TGTGCCAGCAGGACACATGGGGGGACAGGGTCCAATGAGCAGTTCTTC. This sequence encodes CASRTHGGTGSNEQFF.

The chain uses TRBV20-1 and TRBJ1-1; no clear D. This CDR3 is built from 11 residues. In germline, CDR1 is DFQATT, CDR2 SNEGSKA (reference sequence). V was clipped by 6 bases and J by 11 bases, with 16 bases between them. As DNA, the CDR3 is TGCAGTGCGCCAGCGTGGGGAATGGCTTTCTTT. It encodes CSAPAWGMAFF.

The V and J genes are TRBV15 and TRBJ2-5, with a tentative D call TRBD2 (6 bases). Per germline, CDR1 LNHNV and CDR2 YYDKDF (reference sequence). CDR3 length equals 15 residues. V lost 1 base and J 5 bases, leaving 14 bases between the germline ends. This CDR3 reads CATSRVVLAAETQYF. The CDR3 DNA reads TGTGCCACCAGCAGAGTAGTACTAGCTGCCGAGACCCAGTACTTC.

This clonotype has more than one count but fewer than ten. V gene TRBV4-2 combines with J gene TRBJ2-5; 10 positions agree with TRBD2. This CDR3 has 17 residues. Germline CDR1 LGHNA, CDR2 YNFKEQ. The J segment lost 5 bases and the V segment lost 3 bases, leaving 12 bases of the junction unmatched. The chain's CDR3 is CASSQETSGHLRETQYF. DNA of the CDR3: TGTGCCAGCAGCCAGGAGACTAGCGGGCACCTTCGTGAGACCCAGTACTTC.

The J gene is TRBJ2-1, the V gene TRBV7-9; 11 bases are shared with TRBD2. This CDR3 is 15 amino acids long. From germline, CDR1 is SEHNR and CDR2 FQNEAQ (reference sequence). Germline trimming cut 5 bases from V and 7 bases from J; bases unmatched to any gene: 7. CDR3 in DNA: TGTGCCAGCAGCGGTAGCGGGAGGGCCAGGAATGAGCAGTTCTTC. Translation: CASSGSGRARNEQFF.

The CDR3 region has the DNA TGTGCCTCCAGGCAGGGGCGGTACGAGCAGTACTTC. It encodes CASRQGRYEQYF. The chain employs TRBV6-5 and TRBJ2-7; D possibly corresponds to TRBD1 (6 bases). The germline V and J ends were trimmed by 11 bases and 4 bases, with 15 bases remaining between them. This CDR3 has 12 residues. Germline V lookup: CDR1 MNHEY, CDR2 SVGAGI.

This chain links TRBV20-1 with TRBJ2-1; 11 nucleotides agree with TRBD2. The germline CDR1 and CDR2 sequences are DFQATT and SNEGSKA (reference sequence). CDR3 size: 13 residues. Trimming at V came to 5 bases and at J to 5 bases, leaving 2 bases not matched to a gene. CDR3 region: CSAPTSGNNEQFF. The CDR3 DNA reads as TGCAGTGCTCCGACTAGCGGGAACAATGAGCAGTTCTTC.

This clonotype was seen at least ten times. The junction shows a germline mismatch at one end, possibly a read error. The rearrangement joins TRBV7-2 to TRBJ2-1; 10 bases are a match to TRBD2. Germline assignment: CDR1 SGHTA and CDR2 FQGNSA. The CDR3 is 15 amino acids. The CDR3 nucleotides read TGTGCCAGCACCTTACTAGCGGGACTCTACAATGAGCAGTTCTTC. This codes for CASTLLAGLYNEQFF. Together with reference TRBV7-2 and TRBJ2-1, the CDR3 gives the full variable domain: GAGVSQSPSNKVTEKGKDVELRCDPISGHTALYWYRQSLGQGLEFLIYFQGNSAPDKSGLPSDRFSAERTGGSVSTLTIQRTQQEDSAVYLCASTLLAGLYNEQFFGPGTRLTVL.

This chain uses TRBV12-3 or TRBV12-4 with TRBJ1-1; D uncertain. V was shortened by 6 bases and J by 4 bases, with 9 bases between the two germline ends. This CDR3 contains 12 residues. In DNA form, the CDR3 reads TGTGCCAGCAGGGGGTCCGGCACTGAAGCTTTCTTT. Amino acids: CASRGSGTEAFF.

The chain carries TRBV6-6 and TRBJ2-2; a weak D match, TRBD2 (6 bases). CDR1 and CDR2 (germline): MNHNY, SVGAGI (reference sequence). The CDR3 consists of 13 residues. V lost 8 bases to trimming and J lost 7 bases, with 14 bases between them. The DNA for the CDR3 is TGTGCCAGCTGGCAACCCGGGAGCGGGGAGCTGTTTTTT. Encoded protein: CASWQPGSGELFF.

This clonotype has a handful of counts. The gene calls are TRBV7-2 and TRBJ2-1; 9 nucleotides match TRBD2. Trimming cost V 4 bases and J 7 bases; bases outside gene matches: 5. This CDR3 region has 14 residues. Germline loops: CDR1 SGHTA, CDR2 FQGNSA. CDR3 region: CASSSPSGINEQFF. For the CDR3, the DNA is TGTGCCAGCAGCTCTCCTAGCGGGATTAATGAGCAGTTCTTC. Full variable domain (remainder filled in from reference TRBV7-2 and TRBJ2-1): GAGVSQSPSNKVTEKGKDVELRCDPISGHTALYWYRQSLGQGLEFLIYFQGNSAPDKSGLPSDRFSAERTGGSVSTLTIQRTQQEDSAVYLCASSSPSGINEQFFGPGTRLTVL.